The 19 T cell receptor beta chains presented below share a single source sample, sequenced in a study of blood T cell repertoires in COVID-19 (dated by TCRdb to 2020 to 2021). The library was produced with the immunoSEQ multiplex PCR assay. Entries here come from immuneACCESS through TCRdb and include only in-frame sequences with V and J called. Some clones fail to appear in such tables; in the studies checked, an unresolved V gene covers under half of the shortfall, and the cause of the remainder is unknown. This sample has around 150,000 clones in its table, and approximately 92% of those were observed once. The ten biggest clones cover around 4.6% of the sample. Sequencing was done on a sample of peripheral blood. These receptors all come from a man younger than 45 with COVID-19, enrolled during active disease.

The V call is TRBV24-1, the J call TRBJ2-2; TRBD2 might be the D (5 bases). This CDR3 contains 17 residues. The germline CDR1 and CDR2 sequences are KGHDR and SFDVKD. The germline V and J ends were trimmed by 4 bases and 4 bases, with 18 bases remaining between them. DNA of the CDR3: TGTGCCACCAGTGACCCGCCCGGCGGGTCTCGCACCGGGGAGCTGTTTTTT. Its translation: CATSDPPGGSRTGELFF.

This chain uses TRBV10-3 with TRBJ1-1; 9 nucleotides align to TRBD1. Losses at the gene ends were 10 bases for V and 4 bases for J; bases not matched to a gene: 22. CDR1 and CDR2 from the germline V gene are ENHRY and SYGVKD. The CDR3 runs 18 residues. The DNA for the CDR3 is TGTGCCACCCTAGGTCGGGTAGGGACAGGGAAGGTTGGCACTGAAGCTTTCTTT. Translated: CATLGRVGTGKVGTEAFF.

The rearrangement joins TRBV7-3 to TRBJ1-1, with 9 positions matching TRBD1. Germline CDR1 reads SGHTA; CDR2 reads FQGTGA. With 5 bases clipped from V and 2 bases from J, the junction kept 6 bases outside the gene matches. The CDR3 has 15 amino acids. The CDR3 loop reads CASSRRTGANTEAFF. The DNA of the CDR3 is TGTGCCAGCAGCCGAAGGACAGGGGCTAACACTGAAGCTTTCTTT. The whole variable domain, remainder taken from reference TRBV7-3 and TRBJ1-1, is GAGVSQTPSNKVTEKGKYVELRCDPISGHTALYWYRQSLGQGPEFLIYFQGTGAADDSGLPNDRFFAVRPEGSVSTLKIQRTERGDSAVYLCASSRRTGANTEAFFGQGTRLTVV.

The genes are TRBV18 and TRBJ2-2, with 7 bases that match TRBD1. CDR1 is KGHSH, CDR2 LQKENI, per germline. CDR3 size: 15 residues. After removal of 3 bases from V and 5 bases from J, the junction contained 6 bases not matched to a gene. CDR3 DNA: TGTGCCAGCTCACCCTACGACAGGGTAACCGGGGAGCTGTTTTTT. Its protein is CASSPYDRVTGELFF.

CDR3 loop: CASGGRANTGELFF. CDR3 in DNA: TGTGCCAGCGGCGGGAGAGCGAACACCGGGGAGCTGTTTTTT. The chain couples TRBV6-5 to TRBJ2-2, with 7 positions matching TRBD2. Germline trimming cut 8 bases from V and 0 bases from J; bases unmatched to any gene: 3. Germline loops: CDR1 MNHEY, CDR2 SVGAGI. The CDR3 totals 14 residues.

The V and J genes are TRBV5-1 and TRBJ2-3; 10 positions agree with TRBD2. Germline assignment: CDR1 SGHRS and CDR2 YFSETQ. V lost 1 base, J lost 2 bases, and 4 bases stayed unmatched. The length of the CDR3 is 16 residues. CDR3 nucleotides: TGCGCCAGCAGCTTGTCGACTAGCGGGTACACAGATACGCAGTATTTT. Translation gives CASSLSTSGYTDTQYF.

This chain connects TRBV7-9 to TRBJ2-7; D ambiguous. CDR3 length equals 15 residues. Trimming stripped 5 bases from V and 1 base from J, with 15 bases between. Germline V lookup: CDR1 SEHNR, CDR2 FQNEAQ (reference sequence). The CDR3 protein is CASSLFSVLSYEQYF. In DNA form, the CDR3 reads TGTGCCAGCAGCCTGTTTAGTGTGCTTTCCTACGAGCAGTACTTC. Supplemented by reference TRBV7-9 and TRBJ2-7, the full variable domain reads DTGVSQNPRHKITKRGQNVTFRCDPISEHNRLYWYRQTLGQGPEFLTYFQNEAQLEKSRLLSDRFSAERPKGSFSTLEIQRTEQGDSAMYLCASSLFSVLSYEQYFGPGTRLTVT.

The CDR3 spells CSASPEGNRGRPEAFF. CDR3 sequence (DNA): TGCAGTGCTAGTCCTGAGGGGAACAGGGGGCGTCCTGAAGCTTTCTTT. The chain combines TRBV20-1 with TRBJ1-1; 9 nucleotides align to TRBD1. With 3 bases clipped from V and 6 bases from J, the junction kept 14 bases outside the gene matches. This CDR3 is 16 amino acids long. The germline gives CDR1 DFQATT, CDR2 SNEGSKA (reference sequence).

The rearrangement joins TRBV15 to TRBJ2-5, with D perhaps TRBD1 (6 bases). The CDR3 spans 16 residues. Trimming took off 1 base at V and 4 bases at J, with 16 bases between the two ends. Germline loops: CDR1 LNHNV, CDR2 YYDKDF (reference sequence). This chain's CDR3 is CATSRGDTSSGETQYF. CDR3 coding DNA: TGTGCCACCAGCAGAGGGGACACCTCGTCGGGAGAGACCCAGTACTTC.

The chain recombines TRBV6-4 with TRBJ2-1; 8 bases fit TRBD1. This CDR3 is 17 amino acids long. Germline-derived CDR1 and CDR2 are MRHNA and SNTAGT. V shed 2 bases and J 6 bases; nucleotides not matched to a gene: 12. The CDR3 DNA follows: TGTGCCAGCAGTGACACAGGGACAGGCCTGAGATTCAATGAGCAGTTCTTC. Protein product: CASSDTGTGLRFNEQFF.

This sequence joins TRBV11-2 and TRBJ1-1, with TRBD1 matching 7 bases. Germline loops: CDR1 SGHAT, CDR2 FQNNGV. The V and J ends lost 5 bases and 2 bases, in that order; junction bases with no gene match: 8. CDR3 length: 15 residues. The CDR3 DNA sequence: TGTGCCAGCAGCCTCCTAGGACAGGTTAACACTGAAGCTTTCTTT. Translated: CASSLLGQVNTEAFF.

This clone appeared a few times. The genes are TRBV5-1 and TRBJ2-1; the D is unclear. Germline values: CDR1 SGHRS, CDR2 YFSETQ. Deletions cut 0 bases from V and 6 bases from J, with 4 bases between. CDR3 length equals 12 residues. Here the CDR3 DNA reads TGCGCCAGCAGCTTGGCCTTCAATGAGCAGTTCTTC. Translation gives CASSLAFNEQFF.

This rearrangement joins TRBV19 to TRBJ2-1; no clear D gene. This CDR3 is 13 amino acids long. Germline V CDR1 and CDR2: LNHDA, SQIVND (reference sequence). The V gene lost 2 bases and the J gene lost 4 bases, with 6 bases spanning the gap. In DNA form, the CDR3 reads TGTGCCAGTAGTATACAGGTATACAATGAGCAGTTCTTC. Its protein is CASSIQVYNEQFF.

This clone was detected once. The chain carries TRBV27 and TRBJ2-1, with 10 bases that match TRBD1. The length of the CDR3 is 15 residues. The germline gives CDR1 MNHEY, CDR2 SMNVEV (reference sequence). With 4 bases clipped from V and 7 bases from J, the junction kept 7 bases outside the gene matches. CDR3 nucleotide sequence: TGTGCCAGCAGTTCCCTAGGACAGGGGGAGAATGAGCAGTTCTTC. It yields the protein CASSSLGQGENEQFF.

The chain employs TRBV18 and TRBJ1-5; D possibly corresponds to TRBD1 (5 bases). V lost 4 bases to trimming and J lost 0 bases, with 10 bases between them. CDR1 is KGHSH, CDR2 LQKENI, per germline. The CDR3 consists of 15 residues. The CDR3 region has the DNA TGTGCCAGCTCACTTTCACAGGATAGCAATCAGCCCCAGCATTTT. Its translation is CASSLSQDSNQPQHF. Complete variable domain (other parts from reference TRBV18 and TRBJ1-5): NAGVMQNPRHLVRRRGQEARLRCSPMKGHSHVYWYRQLPEEGLKFMVYLQKENIIDESGMPKERFSAEFPKEGPSILRIQQVVRGDSAAYFCASSLSQDSNQPQHFGDGTRLSIL.

This chain uses TRBV6-6 with TRBJ1-6; D is undetermined. CDR1 MNHNY and CDR2 SVGAGI come from the germline V gene (reference sequence). The length of the CDR3 is 14 residues. V shed 2 bases and J shed 10 bases, with 12 bases lying between them. The CDR3 sequence is CASSYNPVGSPLHF. The CDR3 DNA reads as TGTGCCAGCAGTTACAATCCAGTTGGCTCACCCCTCCACTTT.

In DNA form, the CDR3 reads TGTGCCAGCAGCTTGGTCTTCCAGGGGGAGCAAGCTTTCTTT. This codes for CASSLVFQGEQAFF. The chain uses TRBV5-4 and TRBJ1-1; 7 positions agree with TRBD1. Germline V gene sequence: CDR1 SGHNT, CDR2 YYREEE (reference sequence). The CDR3 totals 14 residues. V lost 0 bases and J lost 9; bases outside the gene matches: 8.

This clone was seen only once. This rearrangement joins TRBV6-2 or TRBV6-3 to TRBJ2-1, with 8 bases fitting TRBD1. The CDR3 consists of 18 residues. Germline CDR1 MNHEY, CDR2 SVGEGT. The V and J ends lost 6 bases and 5 bases, in that order; junction bases with no gene match: 18. The CDR3 reads CASSTPDRALARNNEQFF. CDR3 bases: TGTGCCAGCAGCACTCCGGACAGGGCTCTAGCGCGGAACAATGAGCAGTTCTTC.

This chain links TRBV7-8 with TRBJ2-3, with 8 bases matching TRBD2. Looked up from germline, CDR1 is SGHVS and CDR2 is FQNEAQ. V shed 4 bases and J 8 bases; nucleotides not matched to a gene: 11. This CDR3 spans 15 amino acids. The chain's CDR3 is CASSSLAGRYGTQYF. Here the CDR3 DNA reads TGTGCCAGCAGCTCCCTAGCGGGCCGGTATGGTACGCAGTATTTT.